Below, 10 T cell receptor beta chains from the same sample are listed, as sequenced in a study of blood T cell repertoires in COVID-19. Clones were read by immunoSEQ multiplex PCR, and TCRdb kept only the in-frame ones, dropping some. Of approximately 50,000 clones listed, 86% are singletons. The sequenced material came from peripheral blood. The receptors stem from a woman aged 80 or over with acute or convalescent COVID-19.

The chain uses TRBV6-1 and TRBJ2-7; TRBD2 matches at 11 bases. Germline V gives CDR1 MNHNS, CDR2 SASEGT. The CDR3 is 16 amino acids. The V and J ends lost 3 bases and 4 bases, in that order; junction bases with no gene match: 8. Written as DNA, the CDR3 is TGTGCCAGCAGTGAGGCCACTAGCGGGAGTGGATACGAGCAGTACGTC. It yields the protein CASSEATSGSGYEQYV.

The CDR3 nucleotides read TGCGCCAGCAGCAAAGGGACAGGGGGAAACTACAATGAGCAGTTCTTC. As protein: CASSKGTGGNYNEQFF. The chain combines TRBV5-1 with TRBJ2-1; the match to TRBD1 covers 11 bases. Losses at the gene ends were 4 bases for V and 3 bases for J; bases not matched to a gene: 6. This CDR3 is 16 amino acids long. Germline lookup yields CDR1 SGHRS and CDR2 YFSETQ.

The chain is built from TRBV5-4 and TRBJ2-5; weak D call: TRBD2 (6 bases). CDR3 length equals 14 residues. V gave up 0 bases and J gave up 7 bases, with 13 bases separating them. Germline V gives CDR1 SGHNT, CDR2 YYREEE (reference sequence). In nucleotides, the CDR3 is TGTGCCAGCAGCTTGGTTGGGGACTCCGGGACCCAGTACTTC. Its translation: CASSLVGDSGTQYF.

The chain is built from TRBV3-1 (or the pseudogene TRBV3-2) and TRBJ2-3, with D maybe TRBD2 (5 bases). V lost 0 bases to trimming and J lost 2 bases, with 15 bases between them. The CDR3 spans 17 residues. Germline V lookup: CDR1 LGHDT, CDR2 YNNKEL (reference sequence). The CDR3 sequence: CASSQERVGYYTDTQYF. DNA for the CDR3: TGTGCCAGCAGCCAAGAGAGGGTGGGCTATTACACAGATACGCAGTATTTT.

The chain uses TRBV19 and TRBJ1-1, with a weak D call TRBD1 (5 bases). The CDR3 is 20 amino acids. Germline CDR1 reads LNHDA; CDR2 reads SQIVND (reference sequence). V was clipped by 4 bases and J by 4 bases, with 31 bases between them. The chain's CDR3 is CASSTQQGVHSALWGTEAFF. As DNA, the CDR3 is TGTGCCAGTAGTACGCAGCAGGGTGTACACTCTGCCCTTTGGGGCACTGAAGCTTTCTTT. The full variable domain, rest sourced from reference TRBV19 and TRBJ1-1, is DGGITQSPKYLFRKEGQNVTLSCEQNLNHDAMYWYRQDPGQGLRLIYYSQIVNDFQKGDIAEGYSVSREKKESFPLTVTSAQKNPTAFYLCASSTQQGVHSALWGTEAFFGQGTRLTVV.

The rearrangement links TRBV29-1 to TRBJ2-3, with unresolved D. The CDR3 is 10 residues long. Germline V lookup: CDR1 SQVTM, CDR2 ANQGSEA. V lost 6 bases and J lost 6, with 7 bases in between. The chain's CDR3 is CSVFEDTQYF. CDR3 DNA: TGCAGCGTATTTGAGGATACGCAGTATTTT.

The V gene is TRBV6-4, the J gene TRBJ2-3, with D uncertain. Germline values: CDR1 MRHNA, CDR2 SNTAGT. The CDR3 sequence is 13 residues long. Trimming removed 5 bases at V and 6 bases at J, with 12 bases between. The CDR3 bases are TGTGCCAGCAGTACAGACCTGGCCGATACGCAGTATTTT. Translation: CASSTDLADTQYF.

The chain is built from TRBV30 and TRBJ1-1; D ambiguous. This CDR3 contains 14 residues. Germline V gene lookup returns CDR1 GTSNPN and CDR2 SVGIG (reference sequence). Trimming shortened V by 3 bases and J by 5 bases, and 16 bases separated the two germline ends. The chain's CDR3 is CAWRKGGSWTEAFF. CDR3 in DNA: TGTGCCTGGAGGAAGGGAGGGAGTTGGACTGAAGCTTTCTTT. The whole variable domain, remainder taken from reference TRBV30 and TRBJ1-1, is SQTIHQWPATLVQPVGSPLSLECTVEGTSNPNLYWYRQAAGRGLQLLFYSVGIGQISSEVPQNLSASRPQDRQFILSSKKLLLSDSGFYLCAWRKGGSWTEAFFGQGTRLTVV.

V usage is TRBV19 and J usage is TRBJ2-1; perhaps TRBD1 as D (6 bases). Per germline, CDR1 LNHDA and CDR2 SQIVND (reference sequence). The CDR3 runs to 15 residues. Trimming shortened V by 4 bases and J by 5 bases, and 15 bases separated the two germline ends. The chain's CDR3 is CASSTPGQYNNEQFF. CDR3 DNA sequence: TGTGCCAGTAGTACTCCGGGACAATACAACAATGAGCAGTTCTTC.

V and J are TRBV5-4 and TRBJ2-4; D possibly corresponds to TRBD1 (6 bases). This CDR3 has 13 residues. Per the germline V gene, CDR1 is SGHNT and CDR2 is YYREEE (reference sequence). The V end lost 4 bases, the J end lost 2 bases, and 7 bases lay between the germline ends. The CDR3 loop is CASSRDTKNIQYF. In nucleotides, the CDR3 is TGTGCCAGCAGCCGGGACACCAAAAACATTCAGTACTTC.